This T cell receptor (beta chain) emerged from a study of blood T cell repertoires in COVID-19. Turning to the study itself: Acute and convalescent COVID-19 samples came from the United States, Italy and Spain. The analysed material was cDNA or gDNA that came from T cells, B-cell-depleted T cells, or PBMCs.

Clones were read by immunoSEQ multiplex PCR, and TCRdb kept only the in-frame ones, dropping some. The sample records more than 70,000 clones, over 75% being singletons. Germline CDR1 is SEHNR and CDR2 is FQNEAQ (reference sequence). This CDR3 region has 13 residues. Unmatched junction bases numbered 8, after V lost 6 bases and J lost 9 bases. This chain connects TRBV7-9 to TRBJ2-1, with TRBD2 matching 7 bases. This clonotype was sampled from a human donor in a cohort sampled during active COVID-19. Sequencing used peripheral blood. CDR3 in DNA: TGTGCCAGCAGAGGACCGTCGGGGGGTGAGCAGTTCTTC. Its translation is CASRGPSGGEQFF. Filled out from reference TRBV7-9 and TRBJ2-1, the complete variable domain reads DTGVSQNPRHKITKRGQNVTFRCDPISEHNRLYWYRQTLGQGPEFLTYFQNEAQLEKSRLLSDRFSAERPKGSFSTLEIQRTEQGDSAMYLCASRGPSGGEQFFGPGTRLTVL.